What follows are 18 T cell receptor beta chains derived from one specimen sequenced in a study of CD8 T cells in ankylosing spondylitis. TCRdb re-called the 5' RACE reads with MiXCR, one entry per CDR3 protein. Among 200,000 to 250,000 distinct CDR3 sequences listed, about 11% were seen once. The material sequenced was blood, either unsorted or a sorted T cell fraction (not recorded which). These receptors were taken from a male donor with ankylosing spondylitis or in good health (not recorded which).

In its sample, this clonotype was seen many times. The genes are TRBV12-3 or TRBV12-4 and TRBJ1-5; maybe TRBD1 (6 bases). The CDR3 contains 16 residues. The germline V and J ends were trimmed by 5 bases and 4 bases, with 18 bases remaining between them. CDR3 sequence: CASSPSGTRRNQPQHF. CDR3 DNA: TGTGCCAGCAGTCCTTCCGGGACAAGAAGAAATCAGCCCCAGCATTTT.

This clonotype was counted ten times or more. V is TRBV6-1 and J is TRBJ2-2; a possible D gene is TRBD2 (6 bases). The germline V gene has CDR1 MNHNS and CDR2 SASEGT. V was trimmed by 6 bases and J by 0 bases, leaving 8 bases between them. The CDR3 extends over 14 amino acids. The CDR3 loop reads CASRGLSNTGELFF. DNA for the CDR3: TGTGCCAGCAGGGGACTTTCGAACACCGGGGAGCTGTTTTTT.

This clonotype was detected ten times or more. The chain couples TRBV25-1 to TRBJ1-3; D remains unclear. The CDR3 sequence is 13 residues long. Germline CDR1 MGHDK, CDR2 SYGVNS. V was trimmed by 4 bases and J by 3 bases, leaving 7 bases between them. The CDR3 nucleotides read TGTGCCAGCAGTGCTTATGTTGGAAACACCATATATTTT. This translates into CASSAYVGNTIYF.

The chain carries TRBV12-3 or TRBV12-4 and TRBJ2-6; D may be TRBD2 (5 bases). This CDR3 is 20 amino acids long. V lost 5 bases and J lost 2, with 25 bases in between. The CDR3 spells CASSPANRRGIQAGANVLTF. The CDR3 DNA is TGTGCCAGCAGTCCAGCTAATAGGCGAGGGATTCAGGCTGGGGCCAACGTCCTGACTTTC.

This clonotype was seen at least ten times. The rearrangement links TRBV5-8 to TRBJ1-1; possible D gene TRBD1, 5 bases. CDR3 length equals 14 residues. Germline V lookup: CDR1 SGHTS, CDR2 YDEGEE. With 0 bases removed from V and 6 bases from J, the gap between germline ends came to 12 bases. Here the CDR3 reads CASSLEGNLAEAFF. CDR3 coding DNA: TGTGCCAGCAGCTTGGAGGGGAATTTGGCTGAAGCTTTCTTT. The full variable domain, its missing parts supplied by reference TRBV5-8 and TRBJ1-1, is EAGVTQSPTHLIKTRGQQATLRCSPISGHTSVYWYQQALGLGLQFLLWYDEGEERNRGNFPPRFSGRQFPNYSSELNVNALELEDSALYLCASSLEGNLAEAFFGQGTRLTVV.

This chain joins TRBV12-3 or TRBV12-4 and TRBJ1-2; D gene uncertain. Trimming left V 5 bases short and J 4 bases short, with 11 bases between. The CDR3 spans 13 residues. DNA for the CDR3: TGTGCCAGCAGTCGGGTCTGGGGCTATGGCTACACCTTC. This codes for CASSRVWGYGYTF.

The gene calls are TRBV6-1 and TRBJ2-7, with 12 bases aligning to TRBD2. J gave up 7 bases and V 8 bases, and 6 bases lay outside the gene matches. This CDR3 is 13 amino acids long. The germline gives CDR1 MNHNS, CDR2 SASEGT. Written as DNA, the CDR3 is TGTGCCAGCCGACTAGCGGGAGTGGGGGAGCAGTACTTC. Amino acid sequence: CASRLAGVGEQYF.

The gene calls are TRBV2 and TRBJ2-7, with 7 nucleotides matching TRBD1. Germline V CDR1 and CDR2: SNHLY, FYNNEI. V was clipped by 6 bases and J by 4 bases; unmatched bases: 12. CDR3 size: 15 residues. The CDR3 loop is CASSGDRDRSYEQYF. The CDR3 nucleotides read TGTGCCAGCAGCGGAGACAGGGACCGATCTTACGAGCAGTACTTC.

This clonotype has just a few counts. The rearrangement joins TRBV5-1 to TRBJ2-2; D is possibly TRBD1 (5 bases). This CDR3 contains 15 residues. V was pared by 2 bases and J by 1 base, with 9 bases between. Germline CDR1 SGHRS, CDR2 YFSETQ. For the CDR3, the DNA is TGCGCCAGCAGCTTCGGGCAGGGGAACACCGGGGAGCTGTTTTTT. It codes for CASSFGQGNTGELFF.

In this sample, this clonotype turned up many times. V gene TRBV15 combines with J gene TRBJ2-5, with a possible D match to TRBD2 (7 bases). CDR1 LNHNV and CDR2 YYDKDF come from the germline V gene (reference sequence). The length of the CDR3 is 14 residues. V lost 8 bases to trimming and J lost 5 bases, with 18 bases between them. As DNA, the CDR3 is TGTGCCACCTCCGGGCGGGGGCGGCTGGAGACCCAGTACTTC. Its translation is CATSGRGRLETQYF.

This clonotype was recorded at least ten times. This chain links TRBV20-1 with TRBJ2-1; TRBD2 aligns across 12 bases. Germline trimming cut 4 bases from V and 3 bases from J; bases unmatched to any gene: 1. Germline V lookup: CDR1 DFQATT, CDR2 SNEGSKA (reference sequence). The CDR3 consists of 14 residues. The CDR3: CSAILAGGYNEQFF. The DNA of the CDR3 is TGCAGTGCTATACTAGCGGGGGGCTACAATGAGCAGTTCTTC.

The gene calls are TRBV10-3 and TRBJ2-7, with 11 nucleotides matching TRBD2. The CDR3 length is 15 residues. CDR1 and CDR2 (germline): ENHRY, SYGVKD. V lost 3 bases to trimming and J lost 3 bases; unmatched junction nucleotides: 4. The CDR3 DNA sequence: TGTGCCATCAGTGACCCCGGGACTAGCGGCTACGAGCAGTACTTC. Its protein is CAISDPGTSGYEQYF.

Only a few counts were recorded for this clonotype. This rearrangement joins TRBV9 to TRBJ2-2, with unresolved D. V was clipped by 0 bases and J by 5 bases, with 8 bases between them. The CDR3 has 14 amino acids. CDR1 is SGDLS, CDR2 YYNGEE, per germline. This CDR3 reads CASSVGGDTGELFF. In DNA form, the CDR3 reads TGTGCCAGCAGCGTAGGTGGGGATACCGGGGAGCTGTTTTTT. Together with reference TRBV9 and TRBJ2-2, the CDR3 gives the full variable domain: DSGVTQTPKHLITATGQRVTLRCSPRSGDLSVYWYQQSLDQGLQFLIQYYNGEERAKGNILERFSAQQFPDLHSELNLSSLELGDSALYFCASSVGGDTGELFFGEGSRLTVL.

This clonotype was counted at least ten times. CDR3 coding DNA: TGCAGTGCTAGGGACAGGGGGCTGAATTCACCCCTCCACTTT. Protein: CSARDRGLNSPLHF. The chain is built from TRBV20-1 and TRBJ1-6; 11 bases match TRBD1. Losses at the gene ends were 3 bases for V and 7 bases for J; bases not matched to a gene: 2. There are 14 residues in the CDR3. Looked up from germline, CDR1 is DFQATT and CDR2 is SNEGSKA (reference sequence).

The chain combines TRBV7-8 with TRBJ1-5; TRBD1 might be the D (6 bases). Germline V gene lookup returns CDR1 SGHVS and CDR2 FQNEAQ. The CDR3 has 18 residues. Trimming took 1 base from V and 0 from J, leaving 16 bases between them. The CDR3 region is CASSLVLGTRYSNQPQHF. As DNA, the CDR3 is TGTGCCAGCAGCTTAGTACTCGGGACAAGATATAGCAATCAGCCCCAGCATTTT.

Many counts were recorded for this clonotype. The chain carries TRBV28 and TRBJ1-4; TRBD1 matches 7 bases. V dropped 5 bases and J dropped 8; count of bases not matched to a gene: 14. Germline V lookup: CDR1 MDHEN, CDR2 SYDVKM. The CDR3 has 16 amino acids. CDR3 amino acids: CASSPSSGQVEEKLFF. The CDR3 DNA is TGTGCCAGCAGTCCCTCCTCAGGACAGGTGGAGGAAAAACTGTTTTTT.

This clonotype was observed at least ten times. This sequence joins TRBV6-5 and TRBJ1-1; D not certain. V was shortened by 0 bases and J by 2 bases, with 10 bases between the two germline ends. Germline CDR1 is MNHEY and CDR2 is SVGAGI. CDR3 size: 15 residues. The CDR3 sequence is CASSYSNAGNTEAFF. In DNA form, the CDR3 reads TGTGCCAGCAGTTACTCGAACGCAGGAAACACTGAAGCTTTCTTT.

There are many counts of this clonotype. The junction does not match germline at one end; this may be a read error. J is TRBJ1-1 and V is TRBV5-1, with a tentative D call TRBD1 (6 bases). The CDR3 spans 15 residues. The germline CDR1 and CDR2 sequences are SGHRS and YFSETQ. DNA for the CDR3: TGTGCCAGCAGCTTGACAGGAGGGGTGAACACTGAAGCTTTCTTT. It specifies CASSLTGGVNTEAFF.